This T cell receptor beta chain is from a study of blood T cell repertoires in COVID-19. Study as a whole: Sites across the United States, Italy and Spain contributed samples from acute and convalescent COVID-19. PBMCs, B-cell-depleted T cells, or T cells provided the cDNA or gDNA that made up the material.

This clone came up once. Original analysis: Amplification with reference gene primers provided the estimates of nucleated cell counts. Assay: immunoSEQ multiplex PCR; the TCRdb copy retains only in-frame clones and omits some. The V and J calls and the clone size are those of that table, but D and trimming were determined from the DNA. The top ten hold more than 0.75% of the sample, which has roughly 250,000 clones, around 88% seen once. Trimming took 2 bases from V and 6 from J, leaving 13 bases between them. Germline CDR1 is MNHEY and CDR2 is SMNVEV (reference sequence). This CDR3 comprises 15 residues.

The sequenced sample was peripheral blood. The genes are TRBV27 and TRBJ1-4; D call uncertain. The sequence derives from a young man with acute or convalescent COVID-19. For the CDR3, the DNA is TGTGCCAGCAGTTTAATGCCGGGTGTAGATGAAAAACTGTTTTTT. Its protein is CASSLMPGVDEKLFF.